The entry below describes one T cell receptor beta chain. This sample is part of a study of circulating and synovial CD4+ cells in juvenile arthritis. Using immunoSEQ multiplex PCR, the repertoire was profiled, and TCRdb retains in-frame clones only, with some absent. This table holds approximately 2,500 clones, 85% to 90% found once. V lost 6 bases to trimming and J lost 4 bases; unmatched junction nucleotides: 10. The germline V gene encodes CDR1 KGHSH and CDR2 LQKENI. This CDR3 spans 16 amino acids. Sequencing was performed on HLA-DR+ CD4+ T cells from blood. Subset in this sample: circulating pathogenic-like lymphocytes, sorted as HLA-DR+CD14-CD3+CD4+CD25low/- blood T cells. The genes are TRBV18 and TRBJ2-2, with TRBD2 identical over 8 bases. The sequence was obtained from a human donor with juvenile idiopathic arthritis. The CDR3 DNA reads TGTGCCAGCTCGGCATCGGGGGGGCCCAGCACCGGGGAGCTGTTTTTT. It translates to CASSASGGPSTGELFF.